Below are 32 T cell receptor beta chains sequenced from a single sample in a study of T cells in Graves' hyperthyroidism and ophthalmopathy (dated by TCRdb to 2018 to 2020). The method was multiplex PCR. The reads were generated on an Illumina HiSeq 2000. The TCR beta CDR3 regions were amplified from RNA transcripts. The first round of RT-PCR for the TCR CDR3 was performed with the HTBI primer set and the Qiagen OneStep RT-PCR kit. Starting from the raw public reads, TCRdb applied fastp trimming at Q25, assembled clones with MiXCR and retained in-frame beta chains. Identical CDR3 protein sequences are pooled into one entry, listed with their most common genes and DNA. The sample yields almost 600,000 distinct CDR3 sequences; 46% were counted once. About 7.8% of the sample is in the top ten clones. Input material: peripheral blood or thyroid tissue (not recorded which). The receptors derive from a woman aged 18-35 years with Graves' hyperthyroidism.

This clonotype was counted a few times. The rearrangement uses TRBV3-1 and TRBJ2-7; 11 nucleotides match TRBD2. V dropped 3 bases and J dropped 6; count of bases not matched to a gene: 10. The CDR3 is 16 amino acids. Germline V lookup: CDR1 LGHDT, CDR2 YNNKEL (reference sequence). The CDR3 protein is CASSQVSGRADSEQYF. For the CDR3, the DNA is TGTGCCAGCAGCCAGGTTAGCGGGAGGGCCGATAGCGAGCAGTACTTC.

The rearrangement links TRBV4-1 to TRBJ2-5; 10 nucleotides match TRBD2. The better agreement between TRBJ2-1 and the DNA end casts doubt on the J call. This CDR3 spans 15 amino acids. Germline CDR1 and CDR2: MGHRA and YSYEKL. CDR3 DNA sequence: TGCGCCAGCAGCCAAGACACTAGCGGGAACAATGAGCAGTTCTTC. Encoded protein: CASSQDTSGNNEQFF.

Many counts were recorded for this clonotype. In DNA form, the CDR3 reads TGTGCCAGCAGTTTCTCAGGGGGCGGAAACACCATATATTTT. Translating gives CASSFSGGGNTIYF. This sequence joins TRBV12-3 or TRBV12-4 and TRBJ1-3; TRBD1 matches 8 bases. The CDR3 spans 14 residues. V shed 3 bases, J shed 4 bases, and the junction held 2 bases outside the gene matches.

This clonotype was recorded many times. V usage is TRBV7-3 and J usage is TRBJ1-2; D gene ambiguous. This CDR3 has 13 residues. V was clipped by 5 bases and J by 2 bases, with 9 bases between them. Germline CDR1 reads SGHTA; CDR2 reads FQGTGA. CDR3 amino acids: CASSLGPNYGYTF. The CDR3 nucleotides read TGTGCCAGCAGCCTCGGACCGAACTATGGCTACACCTTC.

This rearrangement joins TRBV24-1 to TRBJ1-2; D remains ambiguous. There are 16 residues in the CDR3. The germline gives CDR1 KGHDR, CDR2 SFDVKD. Trimming took 2 bases from V and 3 from J, leaving 15 bases between them. The CDR3 is CATSDYKREGHYGYTF. In DNA, the CDR3 is TGTGCCACCAGTGATTATAAGCGGGAGGGCCACTATGGCTACACCTTC.

In this sample, this clonotype turned up a few times. This sequence joins TRBV29-1 and TRBJ2-5, with 8 bases identical to TRBD2. CDR3 size: 14 residues. J gave up 7 bases and V 7 bases, and 14 bases lay outside the gene matches. CDR1 SQVTM and CDR2 ANQGSEA come from the germline V gene. This CDR3 reads CSALGLVGRVTQYF. The CDR3 DNA sequence: TGCAGCGCCCTGGGACTAGTCGGACGTGTGACCCAGTACTTC.

Many counts were recorded for this clonotype. The rearrangement links TRBV20-1 to TRBJ2-5; the D is unclear. Germline CDR1 reads DFQATT; CDR2 reads SNEGSKA (reference sequence). CDR3 size: 13 residues. The ends were cut back, 1 base at V and 1 base at J, with 7 bases in the middle. The CDR3 nucleotides read TGCAGTGCTAGAGGGTCACGCCAAGAGACCCAGTACTTC. It specifies CSARGSRQETQYF.

V usage is TRBV12-3 or TRBV12-4 and J usage is TRBJ2-5; the D gene is possibly TRBD1 (5 bases). CDR3 length: 14 residues. Trimming left V 4 bases short and J 5 bases short, with 14 bases between. CDR3 loop: CASSYGRDGETQYF. CDR3 sequence (DNA): TGTGCCAGCAGTTACGGCAGGGATGGGGAGACCCAGTACTTC.

On this clonotype itself: No conserved phenylalanine or tryptophan is present at the end of the CDR3, so a read error is the likely explanation. The DNA is left out, because the CDR3 cannot be placed on it with certainty; the CDR3 is given as TCRdb lists it. This chain joins TRBV7-2 and TRBJ2-5; TRBD1 was called by the table and not checked on the DNA. The CDR3 extends over 18 residues, inclusive of both ends. The germline V gene encodes CDR1 SGHTA and CDR2 FQGNSA. The CDR3 protein is CASSFRMTGGDYGYTFGS.

The rearrangement links TRBV25-1 to TRBJ1-2; D not certain. The CDR3 has 13 residues. Germline lookup yields CDR1 MGHDK and CDR2 SYGVNS. V lost 2 bases to trimming and J lost 7 bases, with 11 bases between them. The CDR3 coding sequence is TGTGCCAGCAGTGAAGTGGGGATCGCTGGCTACACCTTC. The encoded protein is CASSEVGIAGYTF.

This clonotype was seen ten or more times. CDR3 region: CASAPLVSQETQYF. The CDR3 bases are TGTGCCAGCGCCCCCTTGGTTTCCCAAGAGACCCAGTACTTC. The rearrangement uses TRBV12-3 or TRBV12-4 and TRBJ2-5; D is unresolved. This CDR3 spans 14 amino acids. Trimming cost V 8 bases and J 1 base, with 14 bases left between them.

This chain links TRBV7-2 with TRBJ1-4; D remains ambiguous. Per the germline V gene, CDR1 is SGHTA and CDR2 is FQGNSA. The V gene lost 4 bases and the J gene lost 2 bases, with 17 bases spanning the gap. CDR3 length equals 17 residues. The CDR3 reads CASSSPFWEQTNEKLFF. CDR3 nucleotides: TGTGCCAGCAGCTCACCCTTCTGGGAGCAGACTAATGAAAAACTGTTTTTT.

This chain joins TRBV9 and TRBJ2-3, with D perhaps TRBD1 (5 bases). Germline CDR1 and CDR2: SGDLS and YYNGEE. Trimming stripped 3 bases from V and 0 bases from J, with 8 bases between. The CDR3 totals 14 residues. Here the CDR3 DNA reads TGTGCCAGCAGCGCGACAGCTAGCACAGATACGCAGTATTTT. It codes for CASSATASTDTQYF.

J is TRBJ1-2 and V is TRBV6-5; no clear D gene. V was shortened by 0 bases and J by 1 base, with 9 bases between the two germline ends. The germline gives CDR1 MNHEY, CDR2 SVGAGI. The CDR3 has 15 amino acids. The CDR3 DNA follows: TGTGCCAGCAGTTACTCGGTTTCAGATAACTATGGCTACACCTTC. This translates into CASSYSVSDNYGYTF.

This clonotype came up many times. The genes are TRBV6-6 and TRBJ1-1; 7 bases match TRBD1. V dropped 2 bases and J dropped 5; count of bases not matched to a gene: 11. Germline V gene sequence: CDR1 MNHNY, CDR2 SVGAGI (reference sequence). The CDR3 covers 16 residues. The CDR3, as DNA: TGTGCCAGCAGTTACCCGCCGGGACAGCGTCGGACTGAAGCTTTCTTT. This encodes CASSYPPGQRRTEAFF.

Many counts were recorded for this clonotype. V gene TRBV5-6 combines with J gene TRBJ1-1, with TRBD1 as a possible D gene (6 bases). This CDR3 comprises 14 residues. Germline V gene data show CDR1 as SGHDT and CDR2 as YYEEEE. The germline V and J ends were trimmed by 2 bases and 1 base, with 9 bases remaining between them. As DNA, the CDR3 is TGTGCCAGCAGCTTACCGACAGGGAACACTGAAGCTTTCTTT. Residues: CASSLPTGNTEAFF.

This clonotype has a count of ten or more. The rearrangement joins TRBV29-1 to TRBJ1-1; TRBD1 matches at 9 bases. V trimming: 3 bases; J trimming: 1 base; junction bases outside the gene matches: 6. The CDR3 loop spans 15 amino acids. CDR1 SQVTM and CDR2 ANQGSEA come from the germline V gene. This chain's CDR3 is CSVDDRGSGNTEAFF. Written as DNA, the CDR3 is TGCAGCGTTGATGACAGGGGGTCTGGGAACACTGAAGCTTTCTTT.

The genes are TRBV20-1 and TRBJ1-3; 9 bases fit TRBD1. Germline loops: CDR1 DFQATT, CDR2 SNEGSKA (reference sequence). The CDR3 runs 17 residues. The CDR3 nucleotides are TGCAGCACCAGAACCGGGACAGGGACGCACTCTGGAAACACCATATATTTT. Translation: CSTRTGTGTHSGNTIYF.

The rearrangement uses TRBV20-1 and TRBJ2-2; 7 positions match TRBD2. With V trimmed by 0 bases and J by 7 bases, 5 bases remained unmatched. The germline V gene has CDR1 DFQATT and CDR2 SNEGSKA (reference sequence). There are 14 residues in the CDR3. The CDR3 is CSARDGGSNGELFF. The CDR3 coding sequence is TGCAGTGCTAGAGATGGCGGGAGTAACGGGGAGCTGTTTTTT.

DNA of the CDR3: TGTGCCTGGAGTGTACAGCCGAACACTGAAGCTTTCTTT. Residues: CAWSVQPNTEAFF. The J gene is TRBJ1-1, the V gene TRBV7-8, with unresolved D. Germline V gene lookup returns CDR1 SGHVS and CDR2 FQNEAQ. Trimming took 11 bases from V and 1 from J, leaving 14 bases between them. The length of the CDR3 is 13 residues.

This clonotype has more than one count but fewer than ten. The V gene is TRBV12-3 or TRBV12-4, the J gene TRBJ2-7, with TRBD2 matching over 10 bases. This CDR3 contains 16 residues. V was clipped by 4 bases and J by 3 bases; unmatched bases: 9. Here the CDR3 DNA reads TGTGCCAGCAGTTACTCCACTAGCGGGAATATCTACGAGCAGTACTTC. This sequence encodes CASSYSTSGNIYEQYF.

V gene TRBV6-1 combines with J gene TRBJ2-1; D gene ambiguous. Germline loops: CDR1 MNHNS, CDR2 SASEGT. V was trimmed by 5 bases and J by 3 bases, leaving 11 bases between them. This CDR3 contains 14 residues. CDR3 amino acids: CASSYGLNYNEQFF. DNA for the CDR3: TGTGCCAGCAGTTACGGGCTAAACTACAATGAGCAGTTCTTC.

This clonotype was recorded at least ten times. The chain joins TRBV2 to TRBJ1-1, with D hard to call. The CDR3 is 13 amino acids. V shed 6 bases and J shed 5 bases, with 13 bases lying between them. Germline values: CDR1 SNHLY, CDR2 FYNNEI. The CDR3 sequence is CASSGEQWTEAFF. The CDR3 nucleotides read TGTGCCAGCAGCGGCGAACAGTGGACTGAAGCTTTCTTT.

In this sample, this clonotype turned up a few times. The V gene is TRBV7-6, the J gene TRBJ2-7; D is undetermined. Trimming took off 8 bases at V and 2 bases at J, with 22 bases between the two ends. The length of the CDR3 is 16 residues. Germline V gives CDR1 SGHVS, CDR2 FNYEAQ. The CDR3 nucleotides are TGTGCCAGCTCACCAGTTCTAGGGTCACAAACCTACGAGCAGTACTTC. Its protein is CASSPVLGSQTYEQYF.

This clonotype was detected ten times or more. The gene calls are TRBV7-2 and TRBJ2-7, with D perhaps TRBD2 (6 bases). Germline CDR1 is SGHTA and CDR2 is FQGNSA. V was pared by 5 bases and J by 2 bases, with 19 bases between. CDR3 length: 16 amino acids. This CDR3 is CASSRIRGTGAYEQYF. The CDR3 region has the DNA TGTGCCAGCAGCCGAATTCGGGGGACGGGGGCCTACGAGCAGTACTTC.

The chain links TRBV6-6 to TRBJ1-2, with D perhaps TRBD1 (6 bases). The CDR3 is made up of 14 amino acids. Germline V lookup: CDR1 MNHNY, CDR2 SVGAGI (reference sequence). V lost 5 bases and J lost 4, with 14 bases in between. CDR3 protein: CASSVPGGFYGYTF. DNA for the CDR3: TGTGCCAGCAGTGTCCCCGGGGGCTTCTATGGCTACACCTTC.

As regards this clonotype: This may arise from a read error, as a much more abundant clone is one base away. The conserved phenylalanine or tryptophan is not found at the CDR3 terminus, so this likely reflects a read error. V usage is TRBV6-5 and J usage is TRBJ1-1; D uncertain. This CDR3 contains 14 residues. Germline CDR1 MNHEY, CDR2 SVGAGI. V was trimmed by 2 bases and J by 1 base, leaving 8 bases between them. The CDR3 region has the DNA TGTGCCAGCAGTTACCAGCTGGGGAACACTGAAGCTTTCTCT. Translation gives CASSYQLGNTEAFS.

There are many counts of this clonotype. The chain recombines TRBV2 with TRBJ2-5, with 7 bases that match TRBD1. CDR1 is SNHLY, CDR2 FYNNEI, per germline. V shed 4 bases and J 1 base; nucleotides not matched to a gene: 12. The length of the CDR3 is 17 residues. CDR3: CASSADRDSRGQETQYF. CDR3 DNA sequence: TGTGCCAGCAGTGCGGACCGGGACAGTAGAGGCCAAGAGACCCAGTACTTC.

As regards this clonotype: One end of the junction is discordant with germline, which a read error may explain. This chain links TRBV10-3 with TRBJ2-7; tentatively, D is TRBD2 (5 bases). Per germline, CDR1 ENHRY and CDR2 SYGVKD. The CDR3 sequence is 15 residues long. The DNA of the CDR3 is TGTGCCACCAGTGGGGATAGCGCCAATACCTACGAGCAGTACTTT. Translation gives CATSGDSANTYEQYF.

The chain has TRBV5-4 and TRBJ1-3, with D perhaps TRBD1 (5 bases). The V and J ends lost 4 bases and 0 bases respectively, with 14 bases between them. The CDR3 has 16 amino acids. Germline assignment: CDR1 SGHNT and CDR2 YYREEE (reference sequence). CDR3 sequence: CASSAGLLRSGNTIYF. The CDR3 DNA reads TGTGCCAGCAGCGCGGGACTCCTCCGCTCTGGAAACACCATATATTTT.

This clonotype appeared many times. The chain employs TRBV9 and TRBJ1-1; a possible D gene is TRBD1 (5 bases). Germline V gene lookup returns CDR1 SGDLS and CDR2 YYNGEE. This CDR3 is built from 14 residues. Trimming shortened V by 4 bases and J by 1 base, and 11 bases separated the two germline ends. The CDR3 region has the DNA TGTGCCAGCAGCCCCATGGGGGGGAACACTGAAGCTTTCTTT. Protein product: CASSPMGGNTEAFF. Combining the CDR3 with reference TRBV9 and TRBJ1-1 gives the whole variable domain DSGVTQTPKHLITATGQRVTLRCSPRSGDLSVYWYQQSLDQGLQFLIQYYNGEERAKGNILERFSAQQFPDLHSELNLSSLELGDSALYFCASSPMGGNTEAFFGQGTRLTVV.

This clonotype has a handful of counts. The chain couples TRBV20-1 to TRBJ2-1; D is perhaps TRBD1 (6 bases). V lost 3 bases, J lost 10 bases, and 10 bases lay in between. The CDR3 extends over 11 amino acids. CDR1 and CDR2 from the germline V gene are DFQATT and SNEGSKA (reference sequence). CDR3: CSASFQGEQFF. CDR3 in DNA: TGCAGTGCTAGTTTCCAGGGGGAGCAGTTCTTC.